A single T cell receptor (beta chain) is shown here with its context. Data came from immunoSEQ multiplex PCR; TCRdb stores just in-frame clones and leaves some out. The sample consists of about 200,000 clones, about 79% of them appearing once. The CDR3 is made up of 14 amino acids. The germline CDR1 and CDR2 sequences are SGHNT and YYREEE (reference sequence). Trimming removed 2 bases from V and 6 bases from J; junction bases left unmatched: 5. This sample is part of a study of blood T cell repertoires in COVID-19. The overall study: From T cells, B-cell-depleted T cells, or PBMCs came the material, which was cDNA or gDNA.

Input material: peripheral blood. The gene calls are TRBV5-4 and TRBJ1-1; 9 nucleotides line up with TRBD1. The sequence derives from a human donor in a cohort sampled during active COVID-19. In DNA form, the CDR3 reads TGTGCCAGCAGCTTTGACAGGGGGATATCTGAAGCTTTCTTT. As protein: CASSFDRGISEAFF.